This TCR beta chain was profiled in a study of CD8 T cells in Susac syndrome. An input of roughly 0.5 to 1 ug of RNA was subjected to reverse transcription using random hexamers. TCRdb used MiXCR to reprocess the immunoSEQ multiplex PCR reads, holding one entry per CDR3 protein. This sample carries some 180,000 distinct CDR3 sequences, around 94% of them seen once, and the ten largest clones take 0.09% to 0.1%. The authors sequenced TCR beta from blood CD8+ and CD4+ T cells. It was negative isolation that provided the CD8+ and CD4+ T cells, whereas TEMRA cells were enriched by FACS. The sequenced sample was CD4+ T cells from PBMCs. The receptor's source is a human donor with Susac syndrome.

This CDR3 is CSVFVNTEAFF. The CDR3 nucleotides read TGCAGCGTTTTCGTTAACACTGAAGCTTTCTTT. This chain joins TRBV29-1 and TRBJ1-1, with no clear D. Germline V lookup: CDR1 SQVTM, CDR2 ANQGSEA. CDR3 length equals 11 residues. Deletions cut 5 bases from V and 2 bases from J, with 6 bases between. The full variable domain, rest sourced from reference TRBV29-1 and TRBJ1-1, is SAVISQKPSRDICQRGTSLTIQCQVDSQVTMMFWYRQQPGQSLTLIATANQGSEATYESGFVIDKFPISRPNLTFSTLTVSNMSPEDSSIYLCSVFVNTEAFFGQGTRLTVV.